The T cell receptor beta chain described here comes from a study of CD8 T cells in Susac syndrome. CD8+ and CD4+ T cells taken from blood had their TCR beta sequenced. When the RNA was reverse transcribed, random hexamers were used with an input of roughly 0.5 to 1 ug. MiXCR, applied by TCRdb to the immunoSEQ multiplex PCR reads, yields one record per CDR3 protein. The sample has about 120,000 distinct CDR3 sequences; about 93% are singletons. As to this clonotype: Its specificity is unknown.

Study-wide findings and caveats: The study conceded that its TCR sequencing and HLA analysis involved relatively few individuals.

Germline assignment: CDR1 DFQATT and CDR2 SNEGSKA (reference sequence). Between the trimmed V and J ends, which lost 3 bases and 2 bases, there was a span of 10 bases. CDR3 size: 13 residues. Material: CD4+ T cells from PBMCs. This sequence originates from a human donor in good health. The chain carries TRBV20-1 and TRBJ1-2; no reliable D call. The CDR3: CSASPLGNYGYTF. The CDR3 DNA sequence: TGCAGTGCTAGCCCCTTAGGGAACTATGGCTACACCTTC.